These T cell receptor beta chains were read from a single sample in a study of T cell changes during pregnancy in multiple sclerosis. The table came from immunoSEQ multiplex PCR; TCRdb's copy has only in-frame clones and leaves some out. Among tens of thousands of clones, around nine tenths were seen once, and the ten largest hold about 0.6%. Source: CD4+ T cells from peripheral blood mononuclear cells, taken in the first trimester of pregnancy. These receptors came from a female donor with multiple sclerosis, enrolled in a pregnancy study. Each CDR3 is given with its conserved first and last residue. A D gene is named only where the DNA matches it firmly. Clone size appears in some rows only: once, few, many, or a class for an expanded clone.

V gene	D gene	J gene	clone size	CDR3 protein	CDR3 DNA
TRBV7-3	TRBD2	TRBJ2-2	few	CASSPARGGNTGELFF	TGTGCCAGCAGCCCCGCCCGGGGGGGGAACACCGGGGAGCTGTTTTTT
TRBV28	TRBD1	TRBJ2-7	-	CASSPGTAAYEQYF	TGTGCCAGCAGCCCAGGGACAGCTGCCTACGAGCAGTACTTC
TRBV11-2	-	TRBJ2-3	-	CASSLYPGTDTQYF	TGTGCCAGCAGCTTATATCCAGGGACAGATACGCAGTATTTT
TRBV2	TRBD1	TRBJ2-1	-	CASSEEVITGDLEQFF	TGTGCCAGCAGTGAAGAAGTAATAACAGGGGATCTTGAGCAGTTCTTC
TRBV5-1	-	TRBJ1-4	-	CASSLGQVDEKLFF	TGCGCCAGCAGCTTGGGGCAGGTGGATGAAAAACTGTTTTTT
TRBV18	-	TRBJ1-3	-	CASSLNGPGHGNTIYF	TGTGCCAGCTCCCTTAACGGACCGGGACACGGAAACACCATATATTTT
TRBV6-6	TRBD1	TRBJ1-5	-	CASSYEGAGAQPQHF	TGTGCCAGCAGTTACGAGGGGGCCGGAGCTCAGCCCCAGCATTTT
TRBV5-1	TRBD2	TRBJ2-1	-	CASSSGRVHEQFF	TGCGCCAGCAGTAGCGGGAGGGTCCATGAGCAGTTCTTC
TRBV21-1	-	TRBJ1-3	-	CASSKQRGGGNTIYF	TGTGCCAGCAGCAAGCAACGGGGAGGTGGAAACACCATATATTTT
TRBV6-5	TRBD2	TRBJ2-1	-	CASSYFLAGGREQFF	TGTGCCAGCAGTTACTTTCTAGCGGGAGGGAGAGAGCAGTTCTTC
TRBV6-1	-	TRBJ1-2	-	CASSESALANYGYTF	TGTGCCAGCAGTGAAAGTGCATTAGCTAACTATGGCTACACCTTC
TRBV19	-	TRBJ1-1	-	CASSIARNTEAFF	TGTGCCAGTAGTATAGCCAGGAACACTGAAGCTTTCTTT
TRBV5-4	TRBD2	TRBJ2-3	-	CASSRTGLAVLSTDTQYF	TGTGCCAGCAGCAGGACGGGACTAGCGGTCCTTAGCACAGATACGCAGTATTTT
TRBV9	TRBD1	TRBJ1-5	-	CASSFEPTGDQPQHF	TGTGCCAGCAGCTTCGAACCCACAGGGGATCAGCCCCAGCATTTT
TRBV15	-	TRBJ2-1	-	CATSGEAGFYYNEQFF	TGTGCCACCAGCGGAGAGGCTGGCTTTTATTACAATGAGCAGTTCTTC
TRBV9	TRBD2	TRBJ2-2	-	CASGPLAGGTGELFF	TGTGCCAGCGGTCCCCTAGCGGGAGGAACCGGGGAGCTGTTTTTT
TRBV7-6	TRBD2	TRBJ2-1	-	CASSPEGGHSYNEQFF	TGTGCCAGCAGCCCTGAGGGAGGGCACTCCTATAATGAGCAGTTCTTC
TRBV30	TRBD1	TRBJ1-5	-	CAWSVRALTGSNQPQHF	TGTGCCTGGAGTGTACGGGCCCTGACAGGGAGCAATCAGCCCCAGCATTTT
TRBV9	TRBD1	TRBJ1-1	-	CASSVAPGGSEAFF	TGTGCCAGCAGCGTAGCGCCAGGGGGCTCTGAAGCTTTCTTT
TRBV11-2	TRBD2	TRBJ2-7	-	CASRSSGRAYEQYF	TGTGCCAGCCGCTCGAGCGGGAGGGCCTACGAGCAGTACTTC
TRBV6-6	-	TRBJ2-7	-	CASSYSSQNYEQYF	TGTGCCAGCAGTTACTCAAGCCAAAACTACGAGCAGTACTTC
TRBV5-1	-	TRBJ2-1	-	CASRDSRSYNEQFF	TGCGCCAGCAGGGACTCCCGCTCCTACAATGAGCAGTTCTTC
TRBV28	-	TRBJ2-1	-	CASTATSYNEQFF	TGTGCCAGCACGGCGACATCCTACAATGAGCAGTTCTTC
TRBV18	-	TRBJ2-7	-	CASSPRSSYEQYF	TGTGCCAGCTCACCAAGGAGCTCCTACGAGCAGTACTTC
TRBV4-1	-	TRBJ2-3	-	CASSHTSTRVADTQYF	TGCGCCAGCAGCCACACATCAACTAGAGTTGCCGATACGCAGTATTTT
TRBV21-1	-	TRBJ2-1	-	CASSKSSASEGYEQFF	TGTGCCAGCAGCAAATCTTCGGCTAGCGAGGGATATGAGCAGTTCTTC
TRBV5-8	TRBD2	TRBJ2-2	-	CASSFSTTQLARFTGELFF	TGTGCCAGCAGCTTCTCTACGACGCAACTAGCGCGATTCACCGGGGAGCTGTTTTTT
TRBV4-3	-	TRBJ1-5	-	CASSQEAGMGNQPQHF	TGCGCCAGCAGCCAAGAAGCCGGGATGGGCAATCAGCCCCAGCATTTT
TRBV11-2	-	TRBJ2-7	once	CASSLSHYEQYF	TGTGCCAGCAGCTTATCCCACTACGAGCAGTACTTC
TRBV18	TRBD2	TRBJ2-1	-	CASSPPRTSGRAAYNEQFF	TGTGCCAGCTCACCACCAAGGACTAGCGGGAGGGCCGCCTACAATGAGCAGTTCTTC
TRBV5-4	-	TRBJ2-3	-	CASSLSTRSDTQYF	TGTGCCAGCAGCCTCAGTACCCGTTCAGATACGCAGTATTTT